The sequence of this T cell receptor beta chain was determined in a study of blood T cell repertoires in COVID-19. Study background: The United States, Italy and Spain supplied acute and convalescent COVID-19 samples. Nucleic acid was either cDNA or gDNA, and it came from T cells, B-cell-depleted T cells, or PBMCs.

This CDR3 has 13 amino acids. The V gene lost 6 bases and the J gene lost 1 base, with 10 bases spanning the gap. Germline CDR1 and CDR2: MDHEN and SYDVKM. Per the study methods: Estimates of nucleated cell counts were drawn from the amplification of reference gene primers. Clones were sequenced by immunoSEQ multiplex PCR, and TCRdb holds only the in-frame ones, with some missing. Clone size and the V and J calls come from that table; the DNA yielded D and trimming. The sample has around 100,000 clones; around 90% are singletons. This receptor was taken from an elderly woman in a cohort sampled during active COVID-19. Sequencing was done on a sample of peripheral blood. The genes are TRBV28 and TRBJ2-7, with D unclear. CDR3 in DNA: TGTGCCAGCAGGCGATCCGGGTCCTACGAGCAGTACTTC. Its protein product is CASRRSGSYEQYF.